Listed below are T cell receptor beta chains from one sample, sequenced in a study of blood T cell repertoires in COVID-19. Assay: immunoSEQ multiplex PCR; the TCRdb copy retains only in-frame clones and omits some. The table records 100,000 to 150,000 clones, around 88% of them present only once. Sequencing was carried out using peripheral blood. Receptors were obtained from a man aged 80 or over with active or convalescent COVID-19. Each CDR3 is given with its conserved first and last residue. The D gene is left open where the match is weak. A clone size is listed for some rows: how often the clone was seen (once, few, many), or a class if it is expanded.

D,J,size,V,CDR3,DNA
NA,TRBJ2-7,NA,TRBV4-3,CASSPGVPGEQYF,TGCGCCAGCAGCCCGGGGGTCCCCGGCGAGCAGTACTTC
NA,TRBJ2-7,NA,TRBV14,CASSRSRRGLGEQYF,TGTGCCAGCAGCCGATCCCGGAGGGGCCTGGGCGAGCAGTACTTC
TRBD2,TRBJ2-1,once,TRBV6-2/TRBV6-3,CASSSGLYYNEQFF,TGTGCCAGCAGTTCGGGACTATATTACAATGAGCAGTTCTTC
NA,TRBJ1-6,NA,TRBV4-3,CASSNLGNSPLHF,TGCGCCAGCAGCAATCTAGGAAATTCACCCCTCCACTTT
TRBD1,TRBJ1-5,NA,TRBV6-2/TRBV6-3,CASSYLLTGVGNQPQHF,TGTGCCAGCAGTTACCTCCTGACAGGGGTCGGCAATCAGCCCCAGCATTTT
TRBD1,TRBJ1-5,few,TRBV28,CASSGTGGGNRAQHF,TGTGCCAGCAGCGGGACAGGGGGGGGCAATCGGGCCCAGCATTTT
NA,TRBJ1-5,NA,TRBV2,CASSSQGSNQPQHF,TGTGCCAGCAGTTCTCAGGGAAGCAATCAGCCCCAGCATTTT
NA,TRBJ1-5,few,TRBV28,CASSALDSQPQHF,TGTGCCAGCAGTGCCTTGGACAGTCAGCCCCAGCATTTT
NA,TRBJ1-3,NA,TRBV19,CASRRQSSGNTIYF,TGTGCCAGTAGAAGACAGAGCTCTGGAAACACCATATATTTT
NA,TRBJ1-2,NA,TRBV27,CASSSSPGAGNYGYTF,TGTGCCAGCAGTTCCTCCCCCGGCGCAGGGAACTATGGCTACACCTTC
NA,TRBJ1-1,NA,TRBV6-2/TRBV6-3,CASSSRLWEPNTEAFF,TGTGCCAGCAGTAGTAGATTATGGGAGCCGAACACTGAAGCTTTCTTT
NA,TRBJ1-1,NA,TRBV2,CASSVDRGEGTEAFF,TGTGCCAGCAGTGTTGATCGGGGAGAGGGCACTGAAGCTTTCTTT
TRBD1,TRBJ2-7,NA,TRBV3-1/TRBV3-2,CASSLNFGTAYEQYF,TGTGCCAGCAGTCTGAATTTCGGGACAGCCTACGAGCAGTACTTC
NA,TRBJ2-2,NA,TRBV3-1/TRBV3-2,CASSQSGLGELFF,TGTGCCAGCAGCCAATCCGGGTTAGGGGAGCTGTTTTTT
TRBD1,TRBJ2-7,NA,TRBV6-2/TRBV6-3,CASSYRWAGGYEQYF,TGTGCCAGCAGTTACCGCTGGGCAGGGGGCTACGAGCAGTACTTC
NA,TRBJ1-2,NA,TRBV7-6,CASSLAGFGYGYTF,TGTGCCAGCAGCTTAGCTGGCTTTGGCTATGGCTACACCTTC
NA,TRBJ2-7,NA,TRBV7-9,CASSPARQGLGEQYF,TGTGCCAGCAGTCCAGCCAGGCAGGGATTAGGCGAGCAGTACTTC
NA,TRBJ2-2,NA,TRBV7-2,CASSPYRGGTGELFF,TGTGCCAGCAGCCCGTACAGGGGGGGGACCGGGGAGCTGTTTTTT
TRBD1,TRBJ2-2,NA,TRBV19,CASSPRTGGYTGELFF,TGTGCCAGTAGTCCTCGGACAGGGGGCTACACCGGGGAGCTGTTTTTT
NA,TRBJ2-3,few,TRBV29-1,CSVAVPGSTDTQYF,TGCAGCGTTGCGGTTCCGGGGTCAACAGATACGCAGTATTTT
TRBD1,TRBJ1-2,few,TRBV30,CAWSRDRVGYTF,TGTGCCTGGAGCCGGGACAGGGTAGGCTACACCTTC
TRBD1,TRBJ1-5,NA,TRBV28,CASRMDRWSNQPQHF,TGTGCCAGCAGGATGGACAGGTGGAGCAATCAGCCCCAGCATTTT
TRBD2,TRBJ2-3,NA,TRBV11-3,CASSARGGIDTQYF,TGTGCCAGCAGCGCGCGGGGGGGGATAGATACGCAGTATTTT
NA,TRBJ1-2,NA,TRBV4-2,CASSQDWRDYGYTF,TGTGCCAGCAGCCAAGATTGGCGGGACTATGGCTACACCTTC
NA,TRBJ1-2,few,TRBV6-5,CASSYGEGVDYGYTF,TGTGCCAGCAGTTACGGGGAAGGGGTAGACTATGGCTACACCTTC
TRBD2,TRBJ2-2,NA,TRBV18,CASSPAFTSGGPGELFF,TGTGCCAGCTCACCCGCATTCACAAGCGGGGGGCCCGGGGAGCTGTTTTTT
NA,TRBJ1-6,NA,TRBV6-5,CASRRTYNSPLHF,TGTGCCAGCAGGAGGACATACAATTCACCCCTCCACTTT
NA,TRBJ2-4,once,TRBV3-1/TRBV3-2,CASSQALGGAKNIQYF,TGTGCCAGCAGCCAAGCGTTGGGGGGAGCCAAAAACATTCAGTACTTC
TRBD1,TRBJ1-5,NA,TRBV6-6,CASTRTGASNQPQHF,TGTGCCAGCACTCGGACAGGGGCAAGCAATCAGCCCCAGCATTTT
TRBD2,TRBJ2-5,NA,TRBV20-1,CSASNPTSGHETQYF,TGCAGTGCTAGTAACCCGACTAGCGGGCACGAGACCCAGTACTTC
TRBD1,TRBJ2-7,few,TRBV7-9,CASTDRDHYEQYF,TGTGCCAGCACCGACAGGGACCACTACGAGCAGTACTTC
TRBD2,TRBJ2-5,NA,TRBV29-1,CSVVWEGRDRTQYF,TGCAGCGTTGTTTGGGAGGGACGGGATCGGACCCAGTACTTC
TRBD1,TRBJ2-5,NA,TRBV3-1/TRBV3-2,CASNQQGAGETQYF,TGTGCCAGCAACCAACAGGGGGCAGGGGAGACCCAGTACTTC
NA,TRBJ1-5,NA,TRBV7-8,CASSLMGGGQPQHF,TGTGCCAGCAGCTTAATGGGGGGTGGACAGCCCCAGCATTTT
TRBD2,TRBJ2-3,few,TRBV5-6,CASSLELAGADTQYF,TGTGCCAGCAGCTTGGAACTAGCGGGGGCAGATACGCAGTATTTT
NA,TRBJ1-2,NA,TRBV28,CASSLGAGVGYGYTF,TGTGCCAGCAGTTTAGGGGCAGGGGTTGGGTATGGCTACACCTTC
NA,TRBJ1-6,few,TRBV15,CATSRDRIGGSPLHF,TGTGCCACCAGCAGAGATAGGATAGGAGGTTCACCCCTCCACTTT
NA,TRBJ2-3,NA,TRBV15,CATSRVGATDTQYF,TGTGCCACCAGCAGAGTTGGGGCTACAGATACGCAGTATTTT
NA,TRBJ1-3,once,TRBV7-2,CASSQQNIGNTIYF,TGTGCCAGCAGTCAACAGAACATTGGAAACACCATATATTTT
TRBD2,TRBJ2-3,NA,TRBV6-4,CASSFLAGENTDTQYF,TGTGCCAGCAGCTTTCTAGCGGGGGAAAACACAGATACGCAGTATTTT
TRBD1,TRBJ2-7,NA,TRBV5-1,CASSLGQGDEQYF,TGCGCCAGCAGCTTGGGACAGGGGGACGAGCAGTACTTC
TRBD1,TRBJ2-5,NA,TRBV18,CASSQDRSQETQYF,TGTGCCAGCTCACAGGACAGGTCCCAAGAGACCCAGTACTTC
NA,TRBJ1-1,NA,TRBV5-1,CASSLVQANTEAFF,TGCGCCAGCAGCTTGGTCCAAGCGAACACTGAAGCTTTCTTT
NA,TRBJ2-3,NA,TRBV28,CASKPRDNTDTQYF,TGTGCCAGCAAACCCCGGGACAACACAGATACGCAGTATTTT
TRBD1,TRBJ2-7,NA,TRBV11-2,CASSATQGAYEQYF,TGTGCCAGCAGTGCTACACAGGGGGCCTACGAGCAGTACTTC
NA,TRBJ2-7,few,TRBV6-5,CASSYLDGQGYEQYF,TGTGCCAGCAGTTACCTCGACGGGCAGGGCTACGAGCAGTACTTC
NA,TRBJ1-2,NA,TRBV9,CASSVGELFNYGYTF,TGTGCCAGCAGCGTAGGGGAGTTGTTTAACTATGGCTACACCTTC
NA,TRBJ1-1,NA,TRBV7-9,CASSFGAETEAFF,TGTGCCAGCAGCTTTGGCGCGGAGACTGAAGCTTTCTTT
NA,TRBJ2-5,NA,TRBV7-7,CASSLAMGRQETQYF,TGTGCTAGCAGCTTAGCGATGGGGCGGCAAGAGACCCAGTACTTC
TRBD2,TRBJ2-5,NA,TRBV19,CASKRLAGGLETQYF,TGTGCCAGTAAAAGGCTAGCGGGGGGGCTCGAGACCCAGTACTTC
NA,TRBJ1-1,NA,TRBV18,CASSPGGDTEAFF,TGTGCCAGCTCACCGGGGGGGGATACTGAAGCTTTCTTT
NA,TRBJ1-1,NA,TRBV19,CASRTWTARNTEAFF,TGTGCCAGTAGGACTTGGACAGCCCGTAACACTGAAGCTTTCTTT
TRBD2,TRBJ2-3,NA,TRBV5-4,CASSTQSGGLTDTQYF,TGTGCCAGCAGCACCCAGTCGGGGGGTCTCACAGATACGCAGTATTTT
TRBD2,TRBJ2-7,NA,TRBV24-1,CATSDPSGGDLEQYF,TGTGCCACCAGTGATCCTAGCGGGGGGGATCTCGAGCAGTACTTC
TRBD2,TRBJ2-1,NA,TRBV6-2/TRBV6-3,CASSYERGRFYNEQFF,TGTGCCAGCAGTTACGAGCGGGGGCGGTTTTACAATGAGCAGTTCTTC
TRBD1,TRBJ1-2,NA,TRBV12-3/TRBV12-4,CASSLNRGTVYTF,TGTGCCAGCAGTTTAAATCGGGGGACAGTCTACACCTTC
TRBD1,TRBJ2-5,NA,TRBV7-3,CASSDGTGAGTQYF,TGTGCCAGCAGCGACGGGACAGGGGCTGGGACCCAGTACTTC
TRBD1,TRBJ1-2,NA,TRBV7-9,CASSLARQGDDGYTF,TGTGCCAGCAGCTTAGCGAGACAGGGGGATGATGGCTACACCTTC
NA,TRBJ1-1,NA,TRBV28,CASSSAGVSSTEAFF,TGTGCCAGCAGTTCCGCAGGGGTCTCGAGCACTGAAGCTTTCTTT
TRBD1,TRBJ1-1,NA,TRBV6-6,CASSPTGEANTEAFF,TGTGCCAGCAGCCCCACAGGGGAGGCGAACACTGAAGCTTTCTTT